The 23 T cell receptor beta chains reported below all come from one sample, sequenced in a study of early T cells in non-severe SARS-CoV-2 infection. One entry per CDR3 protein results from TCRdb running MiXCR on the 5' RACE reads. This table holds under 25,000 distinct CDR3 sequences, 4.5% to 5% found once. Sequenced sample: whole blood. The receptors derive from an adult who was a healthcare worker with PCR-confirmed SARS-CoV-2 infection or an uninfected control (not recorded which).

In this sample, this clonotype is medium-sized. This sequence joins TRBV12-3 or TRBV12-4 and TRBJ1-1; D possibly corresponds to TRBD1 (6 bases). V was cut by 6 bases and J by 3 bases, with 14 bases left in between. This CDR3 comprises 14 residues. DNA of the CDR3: TGTGCCAGCAGGAAAAGCGGGGGGCACACTGAAGCTTTCTTT. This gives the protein CASRKSGGHTEAFF.

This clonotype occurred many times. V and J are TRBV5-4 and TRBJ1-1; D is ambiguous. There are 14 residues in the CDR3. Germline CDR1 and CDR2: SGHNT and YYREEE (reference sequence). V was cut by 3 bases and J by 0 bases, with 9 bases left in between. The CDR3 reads CASSYDYVNTEAFF. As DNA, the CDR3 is TGTGCCAGCAGCTATGATTATGTGAACACTGAAGCTTTCTTT.

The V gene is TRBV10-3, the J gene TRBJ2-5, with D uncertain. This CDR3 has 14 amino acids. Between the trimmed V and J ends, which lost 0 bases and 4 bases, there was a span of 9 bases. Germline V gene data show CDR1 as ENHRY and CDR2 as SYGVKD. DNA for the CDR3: TGTGCCATCAGTGAGTCGCCCATTACAGAGACCCAGTACTTC. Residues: CAISESPITETQYF.

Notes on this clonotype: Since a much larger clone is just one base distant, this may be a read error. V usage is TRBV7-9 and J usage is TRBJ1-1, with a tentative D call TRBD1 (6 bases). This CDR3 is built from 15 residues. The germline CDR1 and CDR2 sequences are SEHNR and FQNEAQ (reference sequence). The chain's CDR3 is CTSSYLWGQNTEAFF. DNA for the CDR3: TGTACCAGCAGCTACCTCTGGGGGCAGAACACTGAAGCTTTCTTT. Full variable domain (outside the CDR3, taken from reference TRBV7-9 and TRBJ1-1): DTGVSQNPRHKITKRGQNVTFRCDPISEHNRLYWYRQTLGQGPEFLTYFQNEAQLEKSRLLSDRFSAERPKGSFSTLEIQRTEQGDSAMYLCTSSYLWGQNTEAFFGQGTRLTVV.

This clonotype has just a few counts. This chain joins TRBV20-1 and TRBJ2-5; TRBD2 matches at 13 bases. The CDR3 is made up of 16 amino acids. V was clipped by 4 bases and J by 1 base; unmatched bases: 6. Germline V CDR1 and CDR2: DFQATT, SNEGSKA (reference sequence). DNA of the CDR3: TGCAGTGCTAATCGTGGGACTAGCGGGATCCAAGAGACCCAGTACTTC. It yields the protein CSANRGTSGIQETQYF.

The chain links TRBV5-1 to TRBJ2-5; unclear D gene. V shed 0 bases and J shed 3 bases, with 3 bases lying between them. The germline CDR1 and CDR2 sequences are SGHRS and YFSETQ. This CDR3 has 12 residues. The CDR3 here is CASSLGEETQYF. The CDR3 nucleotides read TGCGCCAGCAGCTTGGGCGAAGAGACCCAGTACTTC.

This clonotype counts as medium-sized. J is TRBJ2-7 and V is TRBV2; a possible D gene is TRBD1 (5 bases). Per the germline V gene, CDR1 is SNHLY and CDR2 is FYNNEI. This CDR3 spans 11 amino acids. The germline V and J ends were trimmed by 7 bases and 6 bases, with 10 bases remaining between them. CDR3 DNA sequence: TGTGCCAGCACTTACGACAGCGAGCAGTACTTC. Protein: CASTYDSEQYF.

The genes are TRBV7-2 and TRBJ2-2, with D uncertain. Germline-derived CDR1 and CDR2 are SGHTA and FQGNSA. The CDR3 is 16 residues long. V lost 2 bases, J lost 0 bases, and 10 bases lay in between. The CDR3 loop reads CASSLMAQTNTGELFF. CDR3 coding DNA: TGTGCCAGCAGCTTAATGGCACAGACGAACACCGGGGAGCTGTTTTTT.

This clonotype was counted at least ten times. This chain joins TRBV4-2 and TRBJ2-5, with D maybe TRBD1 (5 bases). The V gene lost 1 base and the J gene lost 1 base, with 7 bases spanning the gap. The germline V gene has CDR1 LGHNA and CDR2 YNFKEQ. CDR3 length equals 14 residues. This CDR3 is CASSQGGTQETQYF. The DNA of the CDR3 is TGTGCCAGCAGCCAAGGGGGCACCCAAGAGACCCAGTACTTC.

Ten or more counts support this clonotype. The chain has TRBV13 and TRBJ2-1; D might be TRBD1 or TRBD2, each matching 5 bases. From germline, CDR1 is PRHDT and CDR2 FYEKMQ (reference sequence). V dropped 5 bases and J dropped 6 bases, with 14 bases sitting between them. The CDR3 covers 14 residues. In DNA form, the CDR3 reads TGTGCCAGCAGCGATCTGGGGACGGGCAATGAGCAGTTCTTC. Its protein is CASSDLGTGNEQFF.

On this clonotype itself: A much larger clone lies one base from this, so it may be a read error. Here the CDR3 DNA reads TGTGTCAGCAGCTTAAGATGGGGAAACACCATATATTTT. This sequence encodes CVSSLRWGNTIYF. The chain employs TRBV7-6 and TRBJ1-3; D is unclear. There are 13 residues in the CDR3. Germline CDR1 and CDR2: SGHVS and FNYEAQ.

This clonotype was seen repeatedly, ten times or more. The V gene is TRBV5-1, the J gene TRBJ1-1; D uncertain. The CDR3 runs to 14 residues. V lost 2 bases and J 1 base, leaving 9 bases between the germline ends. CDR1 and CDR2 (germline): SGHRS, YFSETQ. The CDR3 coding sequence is TGCGCCAGCAGCTTAGAGTATCGGAACACTGAAGCTTTCTTT. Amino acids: CASSLEYRNTEAFF.

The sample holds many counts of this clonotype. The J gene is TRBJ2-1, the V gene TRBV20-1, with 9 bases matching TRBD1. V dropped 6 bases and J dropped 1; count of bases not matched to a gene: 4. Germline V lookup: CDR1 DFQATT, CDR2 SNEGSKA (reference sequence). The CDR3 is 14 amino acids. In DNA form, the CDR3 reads TGCAGTGCCACAGGGGGCTTTTCCTACAATGAGCAGTTCTTC. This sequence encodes CSATGGFSYNEQFF.

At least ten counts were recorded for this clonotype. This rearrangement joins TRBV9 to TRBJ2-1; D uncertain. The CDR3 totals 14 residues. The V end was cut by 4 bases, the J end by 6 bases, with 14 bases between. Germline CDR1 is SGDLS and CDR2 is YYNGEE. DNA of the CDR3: TGTGCCAGCAGCCCCCACCGCAGGCCCAATGAGCAGTTCTTC. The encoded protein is CASSPHRRPNEQFF.

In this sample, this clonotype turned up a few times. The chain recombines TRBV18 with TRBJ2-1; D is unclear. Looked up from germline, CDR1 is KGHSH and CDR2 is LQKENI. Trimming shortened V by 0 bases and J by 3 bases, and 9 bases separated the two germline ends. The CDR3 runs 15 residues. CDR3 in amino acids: CASSPPSDLYNEQFF. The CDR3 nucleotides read TGTGCCAGCTCACCACCGTCCGATCTCTACAATGAGCAGTTCTTC.

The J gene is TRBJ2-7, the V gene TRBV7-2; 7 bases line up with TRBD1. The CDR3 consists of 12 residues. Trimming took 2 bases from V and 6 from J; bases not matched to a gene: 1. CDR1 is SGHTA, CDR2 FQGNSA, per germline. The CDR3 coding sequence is TGTGCCAGCAGCTTAAGGGGGCTCGAGCAGTACTTC. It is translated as CASSLRGLEQYF.

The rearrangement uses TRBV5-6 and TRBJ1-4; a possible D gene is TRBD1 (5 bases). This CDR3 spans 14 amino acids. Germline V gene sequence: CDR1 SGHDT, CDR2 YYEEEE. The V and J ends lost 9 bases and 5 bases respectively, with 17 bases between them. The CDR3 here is CATGLRGLNEKLFF. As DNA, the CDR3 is TGTGCCACCGGCTTAAGGGGCCTAAATGAAAAACTGTTTTTT.

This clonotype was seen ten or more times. The CDR3 DNA sequence: TGTGCCAGCTCACCACCTGGGGCAGTCACCTCTGGGGCCAACGTCCTGACTTTC. This gives the protein CASSPPGAVTSGANVLTF. The chain has TRBV18 and TRBJ2-6, with TRBD1 as a possible D gene (5 bases). V lost 0 bases and J 0 bases, leaving 12 bases between the germline ends. The CDR3 loop spans 18 amino acids. CDR1 and CDR2 from the germline V gene are KGHSH and LQKENI.

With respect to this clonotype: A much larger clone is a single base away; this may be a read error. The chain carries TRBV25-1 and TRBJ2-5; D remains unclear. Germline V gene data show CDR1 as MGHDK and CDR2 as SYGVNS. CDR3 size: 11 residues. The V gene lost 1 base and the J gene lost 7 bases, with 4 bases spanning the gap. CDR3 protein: CASSEFPTQYF. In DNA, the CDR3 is TGTGCCAGCAGTGAATTCCCGACCCAGTACTTC. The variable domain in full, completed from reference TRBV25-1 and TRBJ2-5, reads EADIYQTPRYLVIGTGKKITLECSQTMGHDKMYWYQQDPGMELHLIHYSYGVNSTEKGDLSSESTVSRIRTEHFPLTLESARPSHTSQYLCASSEFPTQYFGPGTRLLVL.

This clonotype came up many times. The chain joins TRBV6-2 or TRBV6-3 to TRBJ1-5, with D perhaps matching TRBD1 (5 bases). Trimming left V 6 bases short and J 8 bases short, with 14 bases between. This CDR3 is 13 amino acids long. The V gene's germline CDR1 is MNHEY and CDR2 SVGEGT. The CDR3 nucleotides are TGTGCCAGCAGGCTCGGACAAATAAAGCCCCAGCATTTT. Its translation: CASRLGQIKPQHF.

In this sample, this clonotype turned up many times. The CDR3 region is CASSLGGGRTEAFF. The CDR3 region has the DNA TGTGCCAGCAGCCTAGGGGGCGGGCGCACTGAAGCTTTCTTT. V gene TRBV5-6 combines with J gene TRBJ1-1; the match to TRBD1 covers 7 bases. The V gene's germline CDR1 is SGHDT and CDR2 YYEEEE. The CDR3 has 14 residues. V dropped 4 bases and J dropped 4; count of bases not matched to a gene: 7.

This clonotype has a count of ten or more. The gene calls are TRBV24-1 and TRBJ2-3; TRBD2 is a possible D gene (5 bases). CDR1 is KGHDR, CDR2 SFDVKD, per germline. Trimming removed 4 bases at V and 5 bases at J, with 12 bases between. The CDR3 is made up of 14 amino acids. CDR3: CATSDRNRGDTQYF. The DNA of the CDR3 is TGTGCCACCAGTGACCGCAATCGGGGAGATACGCAGTATTTT.

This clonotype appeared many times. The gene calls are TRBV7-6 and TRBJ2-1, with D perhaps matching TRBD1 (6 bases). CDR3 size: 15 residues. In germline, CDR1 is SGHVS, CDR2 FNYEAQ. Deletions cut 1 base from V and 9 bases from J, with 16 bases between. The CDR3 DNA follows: TGTGCCAGCAGCTTAGGTCCCAGGGGTTTCGGTGAGCAGTTCTTC. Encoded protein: CASSLGPRGFGEQFF.